The 10 T cell receptor beta chains given below trace back to one sample, sequenced in a study of T cells in Graves' hyperthyroidism and ophthalmopathy. It was RNA transcripts that yielded the amplified TCR beta CDR3 regions. Primed by the HTBI set, a first-round RT-PCR was run on the TCR CDR3. TCRdb called the multiplex PCR reads again in MiXCR, with one record for every CDR3 protein. The profile covers 610,000 or so distinct CDR3 sequences, with around 45% appearing a single time and 7.5% to 8.5% taken by the ten largest. Sample: peripheral blood or thyroid tissue (not recorded which). The receptors shown here come from a woman aged 18-29 years with Graves' hyperthyroidism.

This clonotype was seen repeatedly, ten times or more. V is TRBV19 and J is TRBJ2-6, with D uncertain. This CDR3 comprises 18 residues. Looked up from germline, CDR1 is LNHDA and CDR2 is SQIVND (reference sequence). V gave up 0 bases and J gave up 4 bases, with 16 bases separating them. CDR3 bases: TGTGCCAGTAGTATAGATCTAGGCACGGCTGCCGGGGCCAACGTCCTGACTTTC. This gives the protein CASSIDLGTAAGANVLTF.

As to this clonotype: In this CDR3 the conserved last residue, phenylalanine or tryptophan, is missing, so a read error is likely. J is TRBJ1-3 and V is TRBV4-3; D may be TRBD1 (5 bases). CDR3 size: 15 residues. CDR1 LGHNA and CDR2 YSLEER come from the germline V gene. Trimming pared 4 bases from V and 0 bases from J, leaving 10 bases between. The chain's CDR3 is CASSPSDNSGNTIYL. CDR3 DNA sequence: TGCGCCAGCAGCCCGTCGGACAACTCTGGAAACACCATATATCTT.

This chain joins TRBV9 and TRBJ2-3; D is uncertain. The CDR3 extends over 12 amino acids. The germline gives CDR1 SGDLS, CDR2 YYNGEE. Trimming left V 0 bases short and J 7 bases short, with 6 bases between. The DNA of the CDR3 is TGTGCCAGCAGCGTAGGAGGTTATACGCAGTATTTT. Its translation: CASSVGGYTQYF. The full variable domain, in which reference TRBV9 and TRBJ2-3 provide the parts outside the CDR3, is DSGVTQTPKHLITATGQRVTLRCSPRSGDLSVYWYQQSLDQGLQFLIQYYNGEERAKGNILERFSAQQFPDLHSELNLSSLELGDSALYFCASSVGGYTQYFGPGTRLTVL.

The gene calls are TRBV29-1 and TRBJ1-4, with D uncertain. V dropped 4 bases and J dropped 10 bases, with 10 bases sitting between them. The CDR3 has 11 residues. The germline V gene encodes CDR1 SQVTM and CDR2 ANQGSEA. The CDR3 is CSVGEGPKLFF. CDR3 nucleotide sequence: TGCAGCGTTGGGGAGGGCCCAAAACTGTTTTTT.

This clonotype was counted a few times. The chain recombines TRBV19 with TRBJ2-3, with TRBD2 identical over 13 bases. The CDR3 loop spans 16 amino acids. V lost 4 bases and J lost 3; bases outside the gene matches: 4. The germline gives CDR1 LNHDA, CDR2 SQIVND (reference sequence). CDR3 protein: CASSRTSGRRTDTQYF. CDR3 DNA: TGTGCCAGTAGTAGGACTAGCGGGAGACGTACAGATACGCAGTATTTT. Full variable domain (remainder filled in from reference TRBV19 and TRBJ2-3): DGGITQSPKYLFRKEGQNVTLSCEQNLNHDAMYWYRQDPGQGLRLIYYSQIVNDFQKGDIAEGYSVSREKKESFPLTVTSAQKNPTAFYLCASSRTSGRRTDTQYFGPGTRLTVL.

In its sample, this clonotype was seen many times. V and J are TRBV15 and TRBJ2-7; D is possibly TRBD2 (5 bases). CDR1 is LNHNV, CDR2 YYDKDF, per germline (reference sequence). Trimming removed 3 bases at V and 0 bases at J, with 18 bases between. The CDR3 is 17 amino acids. The DNA of the CDR3 is TGTGCCACCAGCAGCGATCGACGGGGAGACCTCTCCTACGAGCAGTACTTC. Residues: CATSSDRRGDLSYEQYF.

This clonotype was detected only a few times. The chain employs TRBV6-6 and TRBJ1-4; possible D gene TRBD1, 5 bases. Germline CDR1 and CDR2: MNHNY and SVGAGI (reference sequence). This CDR3 contains 16 residues. V lost 7 bases to trimming and J lost 0 bases, with 15 bases between them. The CDR3 coding sequence is TGTGCCAGCACCGACTTTGGGGGAACAACTAATGAAAAACTGTTTTTT. This gives the protein CASTDFGGTTNEKLFF.

As for this clonotype: One end of the junction varies from germline; a read error may be responsible. This chain uses TRBV7-9 with TRBJ1-1, with D maybe TRBD1 (6 bases). This CDR3 has 14 amino acids. Germline V gene sequence: CDR1 SEHNR, CDR2 FQNEAQ (reference sequence). CDR3 protein: CASSQQGVNTEAFF. CDR3 DNA: TGCGCCAGCAGCCAACAGGGTGTGAACACTGAAGCTTTCTTT.

This chain uses TRBV19 with TRBJ2-7; no clear D gene. Germline lookup yields CDR1 LNHDA and CDR2 SQIVND (reference sequence). Between the trimmed V and J ends, which lost 3 bases and 0 bases, there was a span of 9 bases. This CDR3 spans 14 amino acids. CDR3 coding DNA: TGTGCCAGTAGTATGGGCAGAAGCTCCTACGAGCAGTACTTC. This sequence encodes CASSMGRSSYEQYF.

In this sample, this clonotype turned up many times. The V and J genes are TRBV7-2 and TRBJ2-6; 7 bases match TRBD1. The V gene's germline CDR1 is SGHTA and CDR2 FQGNSA. The junction had 6 bases not matched to a gene; V was cut back by 5 bases and J by 5 bases. The CDR3 has 15 residues. The CDR3 region is CASSLGGPRANVLTF. The CDR3 region has the DNA TGTGCCAGCAGCCTAGGGGGCCCTAGGGCCAACGTCCTGACTTTC.